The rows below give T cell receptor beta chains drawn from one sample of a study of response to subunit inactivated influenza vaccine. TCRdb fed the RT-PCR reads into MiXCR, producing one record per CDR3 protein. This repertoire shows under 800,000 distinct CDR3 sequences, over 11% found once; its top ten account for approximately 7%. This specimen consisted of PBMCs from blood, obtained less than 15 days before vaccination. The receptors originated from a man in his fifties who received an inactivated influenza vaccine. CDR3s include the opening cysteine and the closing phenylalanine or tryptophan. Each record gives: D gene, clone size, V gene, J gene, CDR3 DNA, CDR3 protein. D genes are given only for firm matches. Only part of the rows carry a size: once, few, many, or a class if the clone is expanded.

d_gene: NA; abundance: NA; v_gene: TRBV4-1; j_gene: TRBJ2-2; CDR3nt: TGCGCCAGCAGCCAAGAGGGGTACCGGAACCCCGGGGAGCTGTTTTTT; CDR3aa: CASSQEGYRNPGELFF
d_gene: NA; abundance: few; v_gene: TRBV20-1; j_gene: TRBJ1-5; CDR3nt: TGCAGTGCTGGGGGGGGAGGCAATCAGCCCCAGCATTTT; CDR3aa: CSAGGGGNQPQHF
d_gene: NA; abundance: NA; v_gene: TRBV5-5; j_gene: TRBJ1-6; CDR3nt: TGTGCCAGCAGTATTCAAAATAATTCACCCCTCCACTTT; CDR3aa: CASSIQNNSPLHF
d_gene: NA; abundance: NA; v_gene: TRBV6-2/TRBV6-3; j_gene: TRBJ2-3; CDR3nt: TGTGCCAGCAGTTACTCATCCCGAAACACAGATACGCAGTATTTT; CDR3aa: CASSYSSRNTDTQYF
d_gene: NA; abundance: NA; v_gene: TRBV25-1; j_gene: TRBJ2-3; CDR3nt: TGTGCCAGCAGCGTCTCCCCTGGGGGCACAGATACGCAGTATTTT; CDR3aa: CASSVSPGGTDTQYF
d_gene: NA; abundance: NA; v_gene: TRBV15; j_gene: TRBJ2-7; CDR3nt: TGTTCCTGTTCTGGTGTCTTGGGGGACTTC; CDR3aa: CSCSGVLGDF
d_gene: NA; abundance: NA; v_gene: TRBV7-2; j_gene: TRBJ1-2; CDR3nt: TGTGCCAGCAGCACCAACTACTATGGCTACACCTTC; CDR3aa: CASSTNYYGYTF
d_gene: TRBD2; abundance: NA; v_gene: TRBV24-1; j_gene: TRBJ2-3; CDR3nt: TGTGCCACCAGTGACCTTGGGACTAGCGGGGGGTACGCGCAGTATTTT; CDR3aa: CATSDLGTSGGYAQYF
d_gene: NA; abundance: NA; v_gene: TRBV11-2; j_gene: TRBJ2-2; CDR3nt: TGTGCCAGCACAATCAGCCCAACCGGGGAGCTGTTTTTT; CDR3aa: CASTISPTGELFF
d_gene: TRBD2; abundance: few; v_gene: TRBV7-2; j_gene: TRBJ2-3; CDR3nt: TGTGCCAGCAGCCCGCGACTAGCCTGGACGGTATCCGATACGCAGTATTTT; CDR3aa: CASSPRLAWTVSDTQYF
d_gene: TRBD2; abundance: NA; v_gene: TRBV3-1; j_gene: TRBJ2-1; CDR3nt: TGTGCCAGCAGCCGGGACTACCGCAATGAGCAGTTCTTC; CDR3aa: CASSRDYRNEQFF
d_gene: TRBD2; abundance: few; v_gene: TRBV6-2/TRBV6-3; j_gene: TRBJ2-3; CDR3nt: TGTGCCAGCAGATCTAGCGGTACAGATACGCAGTATTTT; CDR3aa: CASRSSGTDTQYF
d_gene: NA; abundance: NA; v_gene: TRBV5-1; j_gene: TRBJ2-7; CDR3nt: TGCGCCAGCAGCTCCCAGCCGGGAAGCTCCTACGAGCAGTACTTC; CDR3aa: CASSSQPGSSYEQYF
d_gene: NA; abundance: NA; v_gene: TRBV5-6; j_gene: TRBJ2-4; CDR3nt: TGTGCCAGCAGCTTGGCCGGCACTAGGGGACGAGACATTCAGTACTTC; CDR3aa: CASSLAGTRGRDIQYF
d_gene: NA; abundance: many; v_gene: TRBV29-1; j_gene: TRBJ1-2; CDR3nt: TGCAGCGTTGATCAGGGAGACTATGGCTACACCTTC; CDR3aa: CSVDQGDYGYTF
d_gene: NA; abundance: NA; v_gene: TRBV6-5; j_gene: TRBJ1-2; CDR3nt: TGTGCCAGCAGTTACGCGGGGGCGGGCTACACCTTC; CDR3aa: CASSYAGAGYTF